This TCR beta chain was obtained from a study of blood T cell repertoires in COVID-19. Study in general: Sites across the United States, Italy and Spain contributed samples from acute and convalescent COVID-19. Sources were T cells, B-cell-depleted T cells, or PBMCs; the material itself was cDNA or gDNA.

CDR3 size: 14 residues. The J segment lost 5 bases and the V segment lost 7 bases, leaving 7 bases of the junction unmatched. Germline V gene data show CDR1 as MNHEY and CDR2 as SVGAGI. Followed longitudinally, the Seattle patients had been enrolled during active infection. Authors' methods: Amplification of reference gene primers was used by the study to estimate nucleated cell counts. Produced via immunoSEQ multiplex PCR; TCRdb's table is partial and in-frame only. That table furnishes V, J and clone size, whereas the DNA furnished D and trimming. The sample has around 300,000 clones, about 87% seen once; the top ten hold 6.3%.

J is TRBJ2-5 and V is TRBV6-5, with TRBD2 matching 10 bases. The source is a woman between 50 and 59 years old with COVID-19, enrolled during active disease. The sequencing input was peripheral blood. CDR3 residues: CASMSGRAGETQYF. The CDR3 DNA follows: TGTGCCAGCATGAGCGGGAGGGCCGGGGAGACCCAGTACTTC.